The clone carrying this T cell receptor beta chain was seen a handful of times. In germline, CDR1 is SGHRS, CDR2 YFSETQ. Germline trimming cut 7 bases from V and 8 bases from J; bases unmatched to any gene: 16. This CDR3 region has 16 residues. Via MiXCR, TCRdb re-called the 5' RACE reads, giving one row per CDR3 protein. The repertoire consists of 250,000 to 400,000 distinct CDR3 sequences, with roughly an eighth occurring once and the leading ten covering around 23%. This entry is derived from a study of T-cell memory formation after mild COVID-19. The clonotype originates from a man younger than 30 who had mild COVID-19 (a few samples of this study predate the infection). Cell type and time point are not known. Specimen: PBMCs or a T cell subset sorted from them (not recorded which). The chain has TRBV5-1 and TRBJ1-2; 11 bases match TRBD1. CDR3 coding DNA: TGCGCCAGCGGAAGGGACAGGGGGGCTTTAATGGAAGGCTACACCTTC. Protein sequence: CASGRDRGALMEGYTF.